Given below is one T cell receptor beta chain in context. Its antigen specificity is not known. No base quality values were provided; no much bigger clone lies one nucleotide off. These data originate in a study of shared clonotypes between healthy human individuals (dated by TCRdb to between 2020 and 2021). General notes on the study: The cohort comprised a couple of women and a few men aged 18 to 49 years. Between about 0.85 and 9.5 billion PBMCs per donor were obtained by leukapheresis. To increase sequencing depth and limit assay-specific biases, different laboratories used diverse techniques to prepare libraries and sequence TCR repertoires. Blood TCR repertoires of a handful of healthy adults were deeply sequenced to estimate repertoire size and the extent of clonotype sharing between individuals. For each donor, CD4 naive and CD4 memory were each given three plates, CD8 naive was given two plates, and CD8 memory was given one plate.

TCR CDR3 regions were amplified from genomic DNA by multiplex PCR using the deep immunoSEQ assay. Extracted genomic DNA from each cell subset was spread evenly across all wells of several immunoSEQ 96-well plates, with each plate serving as a replicate. For sorted subsets, around 200 ng genomic DNA, equal to tens of thousands of T cell genomes, was loaded into each replicate PCR. Purified libraries were measured with a Qubit 3.0 fluorometer, size-checked on a Bioanalyzer 2100, and measured again with the KAPA Library Quantification kit. A separate single-read 150-cycle Illumina NextSeq 550 flow cell was used to sequence each immunoSEQ 96-well plate. Per the original workflow: The immunoSEQ output contained only junctional sequences without quality scores, so filtering could not match that applied to full-length reads. Sequences were annotated with PyIR, a Python wrapper for IgBLAST v1.9, using IMGT germline references to assign V/J genes and CDR3. Reads were filtered out if the reads had weak V/J assignments (E-value above 1e-6), no CDR3, stop codons, out-of-frame junctions, or ambiguous translated residues. A V3J clonotype was defined by an identical inferred V gene, J gene, and CDR3 amino acid sequence. Percentage overlap between repertoires was computed as shared unique clonotypes divided by the size of the smaller repertoire. Repertoire richness was assessed with RTK rarefaction, the Chao1 estimator, and Recon v2.1 estimates of unobserved clonotypes. OLGA was used to compute generation probabilities for all TCRbeta clonotypes that the gDNA method yielded from a handful of donors. Imported from immuneACCESS, the table was reduced by TCRdb to in-frame sequences with V and J called. These copies leave out some clones; in studies compared against another copy, an unresolved V gene accounts for under half, and the cause of the remainder is not known. V, J and clone size derive from that table, while D and trimming were established from the DNA sequence. The sample yields about 1 million clones; about 75% were counted once. The ten largest clones add up to roughly 1.4% of the sample.

What the research found in general, with its limitations: Because the study included a small number of donors, the genetic and exposure-history diversity represented was limited. Sampling was restricted to blood, and TCR repertoires in tissues likely differ from the TCR repertoires found in blood. Incomplete sequencing was indicated by rarefaction of sorted-subset datasets, despite the large sequencing depth. Naive subsets generally had larger estimated clonotype richness than memory subsets. When four donors were compared, the shared fraction of clonotypes was around 5% for naive CD4, about 4% for naive CD8, 2% to 2.5% for memory CD4, and 0.4% for memory CD8. Clonotypes shared by all four sorted-subset donors showed higher generation probabilities than non-shared clonotypes. Based on pairwise subsampling, the degree of clonotype sharing among donors was expected to be affected by sequencing depth.

Healthy HIV-negative adults with no recently reported acute infections or vaccinations were included as donors. Only Caucasian adults living in Nashville, Tennessee, USA were represented among the donors. CD4+ T cells were enriched by magnetic negative selection; naive cells were then positively selected on CD45RA, and the negative fraction formed the memory subset. Blood was obtained by leukapheresis, after which PBMCs were separated by Ficoll-Histopaque density gradient centrifugation and cryopreserved in liquid nitrogen vapor phase. Purity and quantity of every magnetically sorted T cell population were checked by analytical flow cytometry. From each sorted fraction, genomic DNA was isolated and quantified by UV absorbance on a Nanodrop 2000c. Input material: memory CD4+ T cells sorted from blood. This specimen's cell subset or site label, interpreted: CD45RA-negative fraction. The sequence came from a man between 18 and 29 years old in good health.

The CDR3 reads CASSQSRFNYGYTF. The DNA reads TGTGCCAGCAGCCAAAGCAGGTTTAACTATGGCTACACCTTC. Recombination linked TRBV14 to TRBJ1-2, with an unclear D gene assignment. The germline V gene encodes CDR1 SGHDN and CDR2 FVKESK. The junction shows trimming of 2 bases on V and 1 base on J, plus 8 bases between the germline ends. The CDR3 starts with the cysteine, ends with the phenylalanine, and has 14 residues. Only the CDR3 part of the read is kept: 42 bases, read in frame from the first base. The reference TRBV14 and TRBJ1-2 proteins fill in what lies around the CDR3, so the full variable domain reads EAGVTQFPSHSVIEKGQTVTLRCDPISGHDNLYWYRRVMGKEIKFLLHFVKESKQDESGMPNNRFLAERTGGTYSTLKVQPAELEDSGVYFCASSQSRFNYGYTFGSGTRLTVV.